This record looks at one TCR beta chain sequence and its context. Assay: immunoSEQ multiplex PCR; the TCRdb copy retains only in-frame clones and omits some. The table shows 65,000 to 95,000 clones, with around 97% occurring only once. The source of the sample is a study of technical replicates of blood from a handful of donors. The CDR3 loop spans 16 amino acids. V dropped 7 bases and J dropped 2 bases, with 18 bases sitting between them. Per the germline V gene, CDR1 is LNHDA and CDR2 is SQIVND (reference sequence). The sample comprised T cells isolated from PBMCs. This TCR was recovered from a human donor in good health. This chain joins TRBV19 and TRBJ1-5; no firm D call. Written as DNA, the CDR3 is TGTGCCAGTAAGGACCAGCGGAATACAGGCAATCAGCCCCAGCATTTT. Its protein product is CASKDQRNTGNQPQHF.